This T cell receptor beta chain derives from a study of CD8 T cells in Susac syndrome (dated by TCRdb to about 2019). About the full investigation: Among the sequenced Susac syndrome patients, about 6 had clinically active disease and roughly eight were in clinical remission. At the time of blood withdrawal, Susac syndrome patients were either therapy-naive, taking corticosteroids (with some also receiving IVIg), or on IVIg alone. Whether CD8+ T cell activation and differentiation in Susac syndrome was antigen driven was tested using repertoire sequencing.

Between the V and J ends, shortened by 1 base and 7 bases respectively, the junction contains 8 bases. Measured from the cysteine to the phenylalanine, the CDR3 is 13 residues long. Only the CDR3 portion is preserved as DNA: 39 bases, with reading frame beginning at the first base. CDR1 and CDR2, looked up from the germline V gene, are SGHRS and YFSETQ. RNA was extracted with the RNeasy kit and about 0.5 to 1 ug was reverse transcribed using random hexamers. The immunoSEQ multiplex PCR assay, which covers 54 Vbeta and 13 Jbeta segments, was used to amplify TCR beta CDR3 regions. PCR amplification bias was corrected by using a synthetic template baseline for primer optimization and computational correction. Concerning the study's data processing: Reads were assigned to V, D and J genes according to IMGT and analyzed in immunoSEQ Analyzer, with only productive sequences retained. Clonality was calculated as one minus the Shannon entropy normalized by log2 of the number of productive unique sequences. For each patient and control, public and private clones were evaluated within the 100 most prevalent clones. Clones were defined as Susac-specific when absent from the healthy and MS cohorts, from fewer than 1,200 published viral clones and from other ImmuneACCESS disease sequences. The public reads were quality trimmed at Q25 with fastp and then assembled into clones with MiXCR by TCRdb, keeping productive beta chains. CDR3 protein duplicates are merged, each entry listing the most common genes and DNA. Clone size and V and J calls follow TCRdb, not the original study. This sample holds more than 110,000 distinct CDR3 sequences; over 90% were observed only once. The top ten constitute more than 0.14% of the sample.

Peripheral blood CD8+ and CD4+ T cells from healthy donors, Susac syndrome patients and multiple sclerosis patients were profiled using high-throughput TCR beta sequencing. The Susac syndrome patients fulfilled recently defined diagnostic criteria for either definite or probable disease. Bulk CD8+ and CD4+ T cells were purified by magnetic negative isolation, whereas CD8+ TEMRA cells were enriched by FACS. Blood was drawn into EDTA tubes, processed within 24 hours, and PBMCs were isolated by density gradient centrifugation. PBMCs intended for TCR sequencing were frozen in liquid nitrogen and were later thawed in a 37 degrees C water bath. The sorted or isolated CD4+, CD8+ and CD8+ TEMRA cells had a purity of 90% or higher. Results the study describes overall, beyond this receptor: In the CD4+ T cell repertoire of Susac syndrome patients, clonal expansion was not detected. The number of individuals in the TCR sequencing and HLA analysis was recognized as being relatively small.

In regard to this clonotype: It has no known antigen specificity. The input lacks base qualities; no much larger clone sits a single base away.

Sequenced material: CD4+ T cells from PBMCs. The sequence was collected from a human donor with Susac syndrome. The rearranged chain carries TRBV5-1 and TRBJ1-4; the D gene is unclear. In nucleotide form, the sequence is TGCGCCAGCAGCTTGAGACCGGGTGAAAAACTGTTTTTT. It translates as CASSLRPGEKLFF.